This TCR beta chain was identified during a study of OX40 agonist ivuxolimab in advanced cancers. Assay used: immunoSEQ multiplex PCR; TCRdb lists only in-frame clones, some missing. The repertoire includes 60,000 to 65,000 clones, 80% to 95% of them detected once, and roughly 12% sits in the top ten. Worth noting for this clone: What it recognizes is unknown.

The study, taken as a whole, reports: Relative to CD4+ cells, CD8+ T cells on average had more expanded clones. Partial responders dosed at 0.1-3.0 mg/kg displayed clonal expansion ranking among the lowest.

The germline CDR1 and CDR2 sequences are PRHDT and FYEKMQ (reference sequence). V was shortened by 3 bases and J by 2 bases, with 7 bases between the two germline ends. CDR3 length: 13 amino acids. This TCR was sampled from an adult with an advanced solid tumor such as melanoma, head and neck, liver or kidney cancer. The sequenced sample was CD4+ or CD8+ T cells sorted from blood, obtained in a trial of the OX40 agonist ivuxolimab. The genes are TRBV13 and TRBJ1-2, with D uncertain. CDR3 DNA: TGTGCCAGCAGCTTCGAGTCGAACTATGGCTACACCTTC. Amino acid sequence: CASSFESNYGYTF.